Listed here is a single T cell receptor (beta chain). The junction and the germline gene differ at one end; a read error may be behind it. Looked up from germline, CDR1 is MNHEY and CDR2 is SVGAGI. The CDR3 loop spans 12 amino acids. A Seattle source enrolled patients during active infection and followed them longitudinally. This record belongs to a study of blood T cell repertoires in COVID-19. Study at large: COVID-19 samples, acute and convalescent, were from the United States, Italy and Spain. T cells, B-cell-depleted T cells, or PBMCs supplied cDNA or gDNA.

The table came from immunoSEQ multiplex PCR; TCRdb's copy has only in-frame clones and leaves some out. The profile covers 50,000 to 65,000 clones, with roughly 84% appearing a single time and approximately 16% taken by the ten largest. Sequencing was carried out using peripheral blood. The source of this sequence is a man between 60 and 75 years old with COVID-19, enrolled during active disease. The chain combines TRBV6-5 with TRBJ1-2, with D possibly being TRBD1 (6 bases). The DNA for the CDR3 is TGTGCCAGCATTTCTAACGTGGGGGCAAGGGTCTTC. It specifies CASISNVGARVF.